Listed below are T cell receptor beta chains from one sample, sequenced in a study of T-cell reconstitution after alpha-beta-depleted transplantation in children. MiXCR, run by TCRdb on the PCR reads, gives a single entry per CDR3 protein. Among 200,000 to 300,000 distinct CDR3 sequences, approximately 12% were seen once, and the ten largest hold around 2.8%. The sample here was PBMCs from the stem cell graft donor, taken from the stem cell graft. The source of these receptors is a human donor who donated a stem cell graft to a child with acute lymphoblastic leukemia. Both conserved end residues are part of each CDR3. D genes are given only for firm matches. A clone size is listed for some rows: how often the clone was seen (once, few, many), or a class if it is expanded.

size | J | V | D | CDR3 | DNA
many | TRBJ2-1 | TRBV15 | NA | CATSRDRNNEQFF | TGTGCCACCAGCAGAGATAGGAACAATGAGCAGTTCTTC
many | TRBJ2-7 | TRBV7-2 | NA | CASSLVGGTYEQYF | TGTGCCAGCAGCTTAGTCGGCGGCACCTACGAGCAGTACTTC
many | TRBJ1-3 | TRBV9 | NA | CASSVDIGGTGNTIYF | TGTGCCAGCAGCGTAGATATCGGGGGAACTGGAAACACCATATATTTT
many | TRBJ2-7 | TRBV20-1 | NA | CSASWGERGKQYF | TGCAGTGCTAGTTGGGGCGAAAGGGGTAAGCAGTACTTC
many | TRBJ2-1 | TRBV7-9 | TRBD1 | CASSLATGLEQFF | TGTGCCAGCAGCTTAGCGACAGGGTTAGAGCAGTTCTTC
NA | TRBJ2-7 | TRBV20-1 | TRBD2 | CSARIAGTTYEQYF | TGCAGTGCTAGGATAGCGGGTACTACCTACGAGCAGTACTTC
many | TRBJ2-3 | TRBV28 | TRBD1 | CASRGQGLDTQYF | TGTGCCAGCAGGGGACAGGGATTGGATACGCAGTATTTT
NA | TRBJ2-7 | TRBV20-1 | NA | CSARDASGWDQYF | TGCAGTGCTAGAGATGCGTCGGGTTGGGACCAGTACTTC
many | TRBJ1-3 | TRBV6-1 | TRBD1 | CASSEEDRGRLRIYTIYF | TGTGCCAGCAGTGAAGAGGACAGGGGGCGCTTGAGGATATACACCATATATTTT
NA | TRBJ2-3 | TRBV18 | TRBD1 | CASSPRGQGMADTQYF | TGTGCCAGCTCACCACGAGGACAGGGTATGGCAGATACGCAGTATTTT
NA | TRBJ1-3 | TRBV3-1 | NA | CASRNPFHDVRTRNTIYF | TGTGCCAGCAGAAACCCCTTCCACGATGTGAGGACCAGAAACACCATATATTTT
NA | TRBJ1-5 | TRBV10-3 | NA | CAISESGTSDQPQHF | TGTGCCATCAGTGAATCCGGGACATCTGATCAGCCCCAGCATTTT
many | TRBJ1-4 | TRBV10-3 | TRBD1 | CAISGTGSSGEKLFF | TGTGCCATCAGTGGGACAGGGTCCAGCGGCGAAAAACTGTTTTTT
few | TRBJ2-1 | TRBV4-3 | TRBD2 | CASSQLLAGRYNEQFF | TGCGCCAGCAGCCAGTTACTAGCGGGACGTTACAATGAGCAGTTCTTC
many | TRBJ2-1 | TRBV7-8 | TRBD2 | CASSLLAGGSYNEQFF | TGTGCCAGCAGCTTATTAGCGGGGGGCTCCTACAATGAGCAGTTCTTC
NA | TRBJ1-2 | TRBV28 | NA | CASTTGYGYTF | TGTGCCAGCACCACAGGCTACGGCTACACCTTC
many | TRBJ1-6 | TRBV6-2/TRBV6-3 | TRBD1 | CASSQQGWWTPLHF | TGTGCCAGCAGTCAACAGGGGTGGTGGACACCCCTCCACTTT
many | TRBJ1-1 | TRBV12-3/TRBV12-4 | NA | CASSSHRAEAFF | TGTGCCAGCAGTTCCCACAGGGCTGAAGCTTTCTTT
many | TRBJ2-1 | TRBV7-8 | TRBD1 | CASSSHVGTEVNEQFF | TGTGCCAGCAGCTCACACGTCGGGACAGAAGTAAATGAGCAGTTCTTC
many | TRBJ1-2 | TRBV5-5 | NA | CASSLVVAGNYGYTF | TGTGCCAGCAGCTTGGTTGTTGCCGGGAACTATGGCTACACCTTC
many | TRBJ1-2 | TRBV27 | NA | CASSLFKRGTYGYTF | TGTGCCAGCAGTTTATTTAAGAGGGGGACCTATGGCTACACCTTC
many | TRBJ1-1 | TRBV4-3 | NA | CASSFRTSNTEAFF | TGCGCCAGCAGCTTCCGGACGTCGAACACTGAAGCTTTCTTT
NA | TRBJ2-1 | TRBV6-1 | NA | CASSEEGGGYDEQFF | TGTGCCAGCAGTGAAGAAGGCGGGGGCTACGATGAGCAGTTCTTC
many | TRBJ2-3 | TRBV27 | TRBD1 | CASSRQGGTDTQYF | TGTGCCAGCAGTCGACAGGGGGGCACAGATACGCAGTATTTT
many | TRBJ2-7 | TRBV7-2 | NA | CASRAGRGDYYEQYF | TGTGCCAGCAGGGCCGGGCGGGGAGATTACTACGAGCAGTACTTC
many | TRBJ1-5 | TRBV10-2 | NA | CASSDDGGDNQPQHF | TGCGCCAGCAGTGATGATGGTGGGGATAATCAGCCCCAGCATTTT
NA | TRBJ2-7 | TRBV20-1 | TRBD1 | CSAGGQGVSYEQYF | TGCAGTGCGGGTGGGCAGGGGGTTTCCTACGAGCAGTACTTC
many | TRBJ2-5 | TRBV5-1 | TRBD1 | CASSLGQEGETQYF | TGCGCCAGCAGTTTAGGACAGGAAGGAGAGACCCAGTACTTC
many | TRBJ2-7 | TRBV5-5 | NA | CASSSTQITGSEQYF | TGTGCCAGCAGCTCCACCCAAATTACAGGGTCCGAGCAGTACTTC
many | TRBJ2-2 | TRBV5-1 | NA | CASSWDKIRDTGELFF | TGCGCCAGCAGCTGGGACAAAATCAGGGACACCGGGGAGCTGTTTTTT
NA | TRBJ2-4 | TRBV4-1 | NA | CASSQERGWDIQYF | TGCGCCAGCAGCCAAGAGAGGGGTTGGGACATTCAGTACTTC
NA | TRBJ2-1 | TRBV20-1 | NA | CSALESNGEQFF | TGCAGTGCCCTCGAGAGTAACGGGGAGCAGTTCTTC
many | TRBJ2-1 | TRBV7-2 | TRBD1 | CASSVDRDSTYNEQFF | TGTGCCAGCAGTGTCGATAGGGACAGCACATACAATGAGCAGTTCTTC
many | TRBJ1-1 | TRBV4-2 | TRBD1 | CASSSRDRPETEAFF | TGTGCCAGCAGCTCCCGGGACAGACCTGAGACTGAAGCTTTCTTT
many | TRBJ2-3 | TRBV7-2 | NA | CASSLGSPGTDTQYF | TGTGCCAGCAGCTTAGGGTCGCCCGGCACAGATACGCAGTATTTT
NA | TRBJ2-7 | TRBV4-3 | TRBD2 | CASSQEGGNAPPQYF | TGCGCCAGCAGCCAAGAGGGGGGGAATGCCCCTCCGCAGTACTTC
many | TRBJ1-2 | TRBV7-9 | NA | CASSLERHSYGYTF | TGTGCCAGCAGCTTAGAGCGTCATTCCTATGGCTACACCTTC
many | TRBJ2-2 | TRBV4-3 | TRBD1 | CASSQDPAGGPGELFF | TGCGCCAGCAGCCAAGACCCGGCAGGGGGTCCCGGGGAGCTGTTTTTT
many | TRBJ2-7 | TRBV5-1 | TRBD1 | CASSLARGLIFEQYF | TGCGCCAGCAGCTTGGCCAGGGGGCTCATTTTCGAGCAGTACTTC
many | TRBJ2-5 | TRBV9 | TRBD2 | CASTLAAGHQETQYF | TGTGCCTCTACCCTTGCAGCGGGACACCAAGAGACCCAGTACTTC
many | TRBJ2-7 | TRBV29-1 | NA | CSVEGPGSNYEQYF | TGCAGCGTTGAAGGCCCCGGGAGTAATTACGAGCAGTACTTC